The rows below give T cell receptor beta chains drawn from one sample of a study of cytomegalovirus exposure and HLA in healthy donors. Clones were sequenced by immunoSEQ multiplex PCR, and TCRdb holds only the in-frame ones, with some missing. The data hold a few hundred thousand clones, with roughly 87% observed a single time. The sequencing sample was made of PBMCs. The receptors were gathered from a woman in her thirties in good health and CMV-seronegative. Both conserved end residues are part of each CDR3.

v_call,cdr3_aa
TRBV29-1,CSILYTGGYTF
TRBV25-1,CASSLGLAGHNEQFF
TRBV19,CASSSPVGNEQFF
TRBV28,CATLAGVSYEQYF
TRBV7-9,CASSFAGVGTGELFF
TRBV6-5,CASSYGPNVNTGELFF
TRBV27,CASSLSTGGLNTGELFF
TRBV19,CASSMGTTRQPQHF
TRBV27,CASRLGGSTEAFF
TRBV2,CASIRNLRGLLDYGYTF
TRBV6-5,CASSSRRGAGTDTQYF
TRBV19,CASSIGGNPYEQYF
TRBV4-1,CASTPDGSSYEQYF
TRBV5-1,CASSPHEGAADNEQFF
TRBV7-2,CASAQSGRASYEQYF
TRBV14,CASTEKGGLNTEAFF
TRBV18,CASSPPASGSGADTQYF
TRBV2,CASSGGGLAETDTQYF
TRBV6-1,CASSDEGRVIYGYTF
TRBV15,CATSTRTGGVQETQYF
TRBV2,CASSARTGVNEQYF
TRBV6-5,CASSYRGHNYGYTF
TRBV5-1,CASSPSGSLAYEQYF
TRBV2,CASSDDLDRAGGYTF
TRBV19,CASAPGPGYEQYF
TRBV7-8,CASSLRDFADTQYF
TRBV7-8,CASSSPGQGYEQYF
TRBV4-1,CASSQWPGPLGDNEQFF
TRBV9,CASSVDPSGRAVDTQYF
TRBV7-7,CASSPGTGELFF
TRBV7-3,CASSLTPGDEQYF
TRBV5-1,CASSLSSYNEQFF
TRBV5-4,CASSDHPGTGYGYTF
TRBV5-1,CASSLLAGGPEAQFF